The 20 T cell receptor beta chains given below trace back to one sample, sequenced in a study of post-analysis software for immune sequencing data. Whole-study results and caveats: In patients, four to six TRBV segments were more frequent than in controls, with TRBV5-6, TRBV5-1 and TRBV20-1 among them.

The antigens of these receptors remain unknown. Unique molecular identifiers were present in the TCR beta cDNA libraries. MiXCR, applied by TCRdb to the PCR reads, yields one record per CDR3 protein. The sample contains 350,000 to 450,000 distinct CDR3 sequences, less than 40% of which appear only once. The sequencing sample was made of blood. The origin of the receptors is a girl aged 2-9 years with multiple sclerosis.

The chain recombines TRBV20-1 with TRBJ1-2; D gene uncertain. The CDR3 runs to 14 residues. The germline V gene has CDR1 DFQATT and CDR2 SNEGSKA (reference sequence). The ends were cut back, 4 bases at V and 4 bases at J, with 16 bases in the middle. CDR3 region: CSATPLPAFYGYTF. The CDR3 DNA sequence: TGCAGTGCTACCCCATTACCGGCATTCTATGGCTACACCTTC.

This sequence joins TRBV20-1 and TRBJ2-4; 7 bases are a match to TRBD1. V lost 3 bases, J lost 7 bases, and 15 bases stayed unmatched. CDR1 DFQATT and CDR2 SNEGSKA come from the germline V gene (reference sequence). The CDR3 is 16 amino acids. This CDR3 is CSASPPGTALRNIQYF. CDR3 DNA: TGCAGTGCTAGCCCCCCCGGGACAGCTCTCCGGAACATTCAGTACTTC.

This sequence joins TRBV10-3 and TRBJ2-7; TRBD1 matches at 10 bases. CDR3 length: 13 residues. Germline values: CDR1 ENHRY, CDR2 SYGVKD. V shed 4 bases, J shed 7 bases, and the junction held 4 bases outside the gene matches. The DNA for the CDR3 is TGTGCCATCAGTGGGGACAGGGGATGGGAGCAGTACTTC. It yields the protein CAISGDRGWEQYF.

This clonotype was seen more than once but under ten times. The rearrangement joins TRBV7-3 to TRBJ2-1, with 12 bases lining up with TRBD2. V lost 4 bases and J lost 4; bases outside the gene matches: 2. Germline V gene data show CDR1 as SGHTA and CDR2 as FQGTGA. CDR3 length: 15 amino acids. The CDR3 bases are TGTGCCAGCAGCTCTAGCGGGAGGGAATACAATGAGCAGTTCTTC. Amino acid sequence: CASSSSGREYNEQFF.

This clonotype was counted a few times. V gene TRBV7-3 combines with J gene TRBJ2-1; 7 bases are shared with TRBD2. The J segment lost 2 bases and the V segment lost 0 bases, leaving 4 bases of the junction unmatched. This CDR3 is built from 16 residues. From germline, CDR1 is SGHTA and CDR2 FQGTGA. The CDR3 DNA reads TGTGCCAGCAGCTTAACCCAGCGGGGCCCCTACAATGAGCAGTTCTTC. This sequence encodes CASSLTQRGPYNEQFF.

The CDR3 loop reads CSASRPTNEKLFF. For the CDR3, the DNA is TGCAGTGCTAGTCGGCCAACTAATGAAAAACTGTTTTTT. The J gene is TRBJ1-4, the V gene TRBV20-1; D not resolved. The CDR3 has 13 amino acids. The germline gives CDR1 DFQATT, CDR2 SNEGSKA (reference sequence). Trimming cost V 3 bases and J 0 bases, with 5 bases left between them.

For the CDR3, the DNA is TGCAGCGCCCCCGGGACAGTCCTATACAATGAGCAGTTCTTC. Translating it yields CSAPGTVLYNEQFF. The genes are TRBV29-1 and TRBJ2-1; 7 bases are a match to TRBD1. The CDR3 is made up of 14 amino acids. Germline V CDR1 and CDR2: SQVTM, ANQGSEA. V lost 7 bases and J lost 4; bases outside the gene matches: 10.

This clonotype was observed many times. This chain uses TRBV5-1 with TRBJ2-1; 8 bases are a match to TRBD1. Per germline, CDR1 SGHRS and CDR2 YFSETQ. V was clipped by 2 bases and J by 4 bases; unmatched bases: 5. The CDR3 has 15 amino acids. This CDR3 reads CASSFQGALYNEQFF. In nucleotides, the CDR3 is TGCGCCAGCAGCTTCCAGGGGGCGTTATACAATGAGCAGTTCTTC.

V usage is TRBV20-1 and J usage is TRBJ2-4, with D perhaps matching TRBD1 or TRBD2 (5 bases each). The CDR3 has 14 residues. Germline V CDR1 and CDR2: DFQATT, SNEGSKA (reference sequence). The CDR3 coding sequence is TGCAGCTCCTTGGGGGATAGGGCCAAAAACATTCAGTACTTC. Protein sequence: CSSLGDRAKNIQYF.

V and J are TRBV4-2 and TRBJ2-4, with D perhaps matching TRBD2 (5 bases). With the DNA end fitting TRBJ2-7 better, the J assignment may be wrong. The CDR3 is 14 amino acids. Germline-derived CDR1 and CDR2 are LGHNA and YNFKEQ. CDR3 protein: CASSQGGPCYEQYF. The DNA for the CDR3 is TGTGCCAGCAGCCAAGGCGGGCCCTGTTACGAGCAGTACTTC.

V is TRBV7-9 and J is TRBJ2-5, with 9 bases identical to TRBD1. J lost 4 bases, V lost 2 bases, and 5 bases had no gene match. This CDR3 is 15 amino acids long. The germline V gene encodes CDR1 SEHNR and CDR2 FQNEAQ (reference sequence). The CDR3 is CASSLSGGQGETQYF. The CDR3 DNA reads TGTGCCAGCAGCTTATCAGGGGGACAGGGAGAGACCCAGTACTTC.

This clonotype appeared a few times. This chain connects TRBV5-1 to TRBJ2-1; D assignment may be TRBD1 or TRBD2 (5 bases each). Germline CDR1 is SGHRS and CDR2 is YFSETQ. This CDR3 has 14 residues. Trimming cost V 1 base and J 10 bases, with 15 bases left between them. CDR3 protein: CASSLRQGPGEQFF. Written as DNA, the CDR3 is TGCGCCAGCAGCTTGAGGCAGGGACCTGGGGAGCAGTTCTTC. Using reference TRBV5-1 and TRBJ2-1 for the parts outside the CDR3, the full variable domain is KAGVTQTPRYLIKTRGQQVTLSCSPISGHRSVSWYQQTPGQGLQFLFEYFSETQRNKGNFPGRFSGRQFSNSRSEMNVSTLELGDSALYLCASSLRQGPGEQFFGPGTRLTVL.

The chain has TRBV2 and TRBJ2-5; 10 bases are shared with TRBD2. The tail of the sequence fits TRBJ2-7 better, so the J call may be wrong. The CDR3 spans 14 residues. The germline V gene has CDR1 SNHLY and CDR2 FYNNEI. The CDR3 bases are TGTGCCAGCAGTGGAACTAGCGGGATAGGCGAGCAGTACTTC. Its protein product is CASSGTSGIGEQYF.

The V gene is TRBV20-1, the J gene TRBJ2-4, with 10 bases fitting TRBD2. The end of the DNA fits TRBJ2-5 better, so the J call may be wrong. This CDR3 has 16 amino acids. Germline V gene sequence: CDR1 DFQATT, CDR2 SNEGSKA (reference sequence). The CDR3 DNA follows: TGCAGTGCTAGAGATACGGGTAGCGGGAGGAAAGAGACCCAGTACTTC. Translating gives CSARDTGSGRKETQYF.

The table lists this clonotype with a few counts. The chain combines TRBV20-1 with TRBJ2-3; 9 nucleotides align to TRBD2. The V gene's germline CDR1 is DFQATT and CDR2 SNEGSKA (reference sequence). CDR3 length equals 16 residues. Trimming took 2 bases from V and 6 from J; bases not matched to a gene: 12. CDR3 bases: TGCAGTGCTAGACTCGCGGGAGGGCCTTTAGTTGATACGCAGTATTTT. Translation: CSARLAGGPLVDTQYF.

The chain links TRBV28 to TRBJ2-3; D not resolved. V lost 1 base and J lost 1, with 3 bases in between. The CDR3 contains 13 residues. The germline CDR1 and CDR2 sequences are MDHEN and SYDVKM. DNA for the CDR3: TGTGCCAGCAGTTTATTTCGCACAGATACGCAGTATTTT. Translation gives CASSLFRTDTQYF.

The chain links TRBV20-1 to TRBJ2-3, with 14 bases fitting TRBD2. Germline values: CDR1 DFQATT, CDR2 SNEGSKA (reference sequence). This CDR3 is 17 amino acids long. Unmatched junction bases numbered 9, after V lost 6 bases and J lost 1 base. CDR3 sequence (DNA): TGCAGTGCCTCCGACCCGGGACTAGCGGGGGGCACAGATACGCAGTATTTT. It yields the protein CSASDPGLAGGTDTQYF.

This chain uses TRBV12-3 or TRBV12-4 with TRBJ1-5, with D perhaps matching TRBD1 (5 bases). V shed 6 bases and J shed 1 base, with 19 bases lying between them. This CDR3 region has 17 residues. CDR3 sequence: CASSMGQGGFSNQPQHF. In DNA form, the CDR3 reads TGTGCCAGCAGCATGGGGCAGGGTGGGTTCAGCAATCAGCCCCAGCATTTT.

The V gene is TRBV5-1, the J gene TRBJ2-5; D unclear. TRBJ2-7 explains the end of the DNA better; the J call may be wrong. The CDR3 is 13 amino acids. Germline CDR1 and CDR2: SGHRS and YFSETQ. CDR3 DNA sequence: TGCGCCAGCAGCTTGGCCACCCCTTACGAGCAGTACTTC. It codes for CASSLATPYEQYF.

This clonotype was counted only a few times. The chain employs TRBV5-1 and TRBJ1-1; D gene uncertain. Germline values: CDR1 SGHRS, CDR2 YFSETQ. This CDR3 has 12 residues. Between the trimmed V and J ends, which lost 0 bases and 7 bases, there was a span of 7 bases. CDR3 sequence: CASSLADDEAFF. The DNA for the CDR3 is TGCGCCAGCAGCTTGGCCGACGATGAAGCTTTCTTT.